This record looks at one TCR beta chain sequence and its context. These data come from a study of T cell clones after liver transplantation. Across the whole study: Apart from three HCV-positive recipients, transplants were for non-autoimmune, non-viral reasons.

CD3+CD4+ and CD3+CD8+ cells were FACS-sorted from thawed unstimulated PBMCs. Sequencing was performed with immunoSEQ multiplex PCR; in TCRdb, only in-frame clones are kept and a portion is missing. The sample lists about 120,000 clones, approximately 90% seen once, with around 0.8% in the top ten. The specimen comprised CD4+ T cells from blood, sampled 12 months after liver transplant. The receptor's source is a human patient who received a liver transplant. Some T cells may be transferred from the graft donor.

The CDR3 region is CASSQAGLAGVGTGELFF. The CDR3 DNA sequence: TGCGCCAGCAGCCAGGCGGGACTAGCGGGAGTAGGCACCGGGGAGCTGTTTTTT. The chain carries TRBV4-1 and TRBJ2-2; 14 bases are a match to TRBD2. V was pared by 3 bases and J by 4 bases, with 7 bases of the junction left unmatched. The CDR3 runs to 18 residues. Germline-derived CDR1 and CDR2 are MGHRA and YSYEKL.